The present entry profiles one TCR beta chain with its context. The antigen is not known. The time point is: week 3, after first cycle of checkpoint inhibitor. This sample was taken from a study of blood T cell dynamics during melanoma immunotherapy. Study-level findings and limits: Unlike progressors, later disease-control patients had W3 repertoires gaining clonality or diversity.

Clones were read by immunoSEQ multiplex PCR, and TCRdb kept only the in-frame ones, dropping some. The table has 11,000 or so clones, 80% to 85% seen once. CDR1 and CDR2 from the germline V gene are PRHDT and FYEKMQ (reference sequence). This CDR3 spans 17 amino acids. The V gene lost 4 bases and the J gene lost 5 bases, with 21 bases spanning the gap. Sequences were derived from blood, sampled from a patient treated with checkpoint blockade. The receptor comes from a human donor with melanoma. The chain recombines TRBV13 with TRBJ2-1; tentative D call: TRBD2 (6 bases). As DNA, the CDR3 is TGTGCCAGCAGCTCTTGGGGGGATAGGGAATATCACAATGAGCAGTTCTTC. Translating it yields CASSSWGDREYHNEQFF.